This T cell receptor beta chain was observed in a study of cytomegalovirus exposure and HLA in healthy donors (dated by TCRdb to 2016 to 2017). Some background on the complete study: In an earlier analysis of under 750 of the donors, about 260 Gb of sequence data and roughly 100 million unique TCR beta sequences from roughly 180 million T cells were reported. Around 300 gigabases of sequencing data and 70 million to 100 million unique TCR sequences were included in an early release covering roughly 700 HLA-typed donors. The genetic ancestry cluster associated with self-reported Caucasian donors included over 80% of the roughly 390 genotyped donors. The aim of the study was to test whether cataloging public T cell receptors could identify signatures of past pathogen exposure. The T cell repertoires of about 700 subjects were profiled by immunosequencing and related to cytomegalovirus serostatus. Besides the first cohort of roughly 640 subjects, a separate validation cohort made up of 90 to 150 different subjects was used. To predict cytomegalovirus infection status, the study combined high-throughput TCR immunosequencing, statistical association of individual TCRs with disease status, and machine learning. To study patterns of TCR occurrence, a later analysis re-analyzed previously published TCR beta repertoires from several hundred donors and added high-resolution HLA genotyping. Rather than drawing on any new phenotypic data, the later analysis identified candidate immune exposures from TCR beta sequences and the way those sequences occurred across donors. An earlier analysis of around 640 of the donors used high-throughput TCR beta sequencing to judge whether each TCR beta V gene segment behaved as functional or pseudogenic. Donor age, sex, ethnicity and CMV serostatus were compiled alongside the repertoire data. Genome-wide SNP genotypes for about 65% of the 666 donors were used in a later genetic analysis, which treated that subset as a discovery cohort. All discovery cohort repertoires had been generated using a single sequencing platform. Both class I and class II loci were covered by HLA typing, at four-digit resolution. Typing coverage differed by locus: A, B, C, DRB1 and DQB1 were typed in about 620-640 donors, DQA1 in 500 to 550, DPA1 in approximately 610, and DPB1 in 472. Because of strong linkage in the cohort, roughly five DR-DQ haplotypes were treated as single units for association and clustering. Among around 400 genotyped donors of the cohort, an average of around 240,000 unique TCR beta nucleotide sequences were sequenced per donor, roughly a sixth of them non-productive.

On the study overall, not on this receptor specifically: Correlated functional status among segregating V segments might be attributable to linkage disequilibrium, but an unknown experimental factor could not be ruled out. Several of the top co-occurrence clusters appeared to be linked to parvovirus B19, influenza, CMV and Epstein-Barr virus, according to a later analysis. V-gene and J-gene trimming of TCR beta chains was associated with a missense DCLRE1C variant in a later genetic analysis, and the association was replicated in an independent cohort. A total of 150 or so TCR beta chains were listed by the study as associated with cytomegalovirus. This cohort had only TCR beta chains sequenced, and the lack of alpha or paired-chain data limited which features could be detected. Cytomegalovirus status was reported to be diagnosed by the classifier with high specificity and sensitivity in both the original and validation cohorts. Immune exposure information for the cohort was limited to CMV serostatus. When HLA alleles, especially DR and DQ, strongly co-occurred, attributing TCR associations to individual alleles was difficult. A cluster of highly shared sequence variants was judged likely to be a technical artifact of the sequencing pipeline. Across donors, most TCR sequences were observed very rarely, whereas some public TCRs were present in many individuals. In vitro tests confirmed that a few of the cytomegalovirus-associated TCR beta chains recognize cytomegalovirus antigens. Some IMGT-functional V segments, including TRBV6-2 and TRBV6-3, could not be distinguished by the 87-base-pair reads and were therefore excluded. According to the authors, the approach could potentially be generalized to other disease states and immunological phenotypes. Compared with the 666-donor mean, donors in an Asian-associated ancestry cluster had fewer N-insertions in productive TCRs, according to a later genetic analysis. A further reported finding was that TCR beta sequences accurately predicted the HLA-A and HLA-B alleles for most subjects in the first cohort. Over 15 rarely observed V segments, including chromosome 9 orphons, were excluded from the earlier analysis of approximately 500 of the donors because counts were too low. A later analysis found that TCR association rates varied across HLA loci, with DRB1 alleles showing the most associated TCRs and HLA-C alleles the fewest. Presence/absence analyses assumed roughly uniform sequencing depth across donors, an assumption that may not hold. At a false discovery rate of 0.05, a later analysis linked 15,000 to 20,000 TCR beta sequences to specific HLA alleles. In a later analysis, most CMV-associated TCR beta chains were found to appear HLA-restricted, with HLA associations seemingly driven largely by CMV exposure. In a later analysis, HLA-associated TCR beta chains showed more clonal expansion and lower generation probabilities than non-associated chains that were equally common. An earlier analysis of approximately 570 of the donors showed that most TCR beta V segments appeared in productive rearrangements either about 90% or about 30% of the time, which broadly matched IMGT annotations. Because some donors lacked HLA typing at each locus, the association tests relied only on the typed subset.

The CDR3, from cysteine to phenylalanine, totals 11 residues. Kept here is only the CDR3 DNA, which spans 33 bases and is read in frame from base 1. Looking up the germline V gene (reference sequence) yields CDR1 SEHNR and CDR2 FQNEAQ. Trimming removed 1 base from V and 8 bases from J, leaving 5 bases between the germline ends. The cohort was made up of around 720 healthy bone marrow donors. At the time of sampling, all cohort members were nominally healthy, though unrecorded immune exposures were likely present. The donor tested CMV seropositive and was one of the 289 seropositive cohort members. A peripheral blood sample was collected from each donor, and TCR beta sequencing was performed on peripheral blood mononuclear cells. Genomic DNA extraction from the blood cell samples was performed with the Qiagen DNeasy Blood Extraction Kit. Points on this clone: Its antigen is not yet known. The record has no base qualities; no much larger clone is one base away.

Libraries were built with the immunoSEQ multiplex PCR assay. A mixture of 60 forward primers for TCR Vbeta segments and 13 reverse primers for TCR Jbeta segments was used in the multiplex PCR. A multiplex PCR assay on genomic DNA amplified the CDR3 region of rearranged TCR beta genes. The amplified TCR beta libraries were sequenced on the Illumina HiSeq System as 87-base-pair reads. The authors processed their data as follows. In a later analysis, tens of millions of unique TCR beta chains were counted across the 690 or so repertoires, and roughly 10 million of these chains were shared by at least two donors. Raw reads were error-corrected and collapsed into unique sequences with a nearest-neighbor algorithm that merged closely related sequences to remove PCR and sequencing errors. To assign V, D and J gene segments, CDR3 sequences were aligned to IMGT reference sequences. Each retained sequence needed at least a six-nucleotide match to both a V gene segment and a J gene segment. Rearrangements were called productive when the CDR3 lacked stop codons and stayed in frame with V and J; all others were non-productive. Following IMGT convention, CDR3 was defined as the stretch from the second conserved V-encoded cysteine to the conserved J-encoded phenylalanine. The earlier analysis of roughly 590 of the donors excluded any sequence lacking an unambiguous match to a single V gene segment. An earlier analysis of 587 of the donors classified V segments as functional when productive rearrangements were above 56.7% and as segregating when the standard deviation between donors was above 5%. A statistical classification framework was built for diagnosing cytomegalovirus status from the catalog of TCR beta chain sequences. V and J gene assignment, in a later analysis, came from comparing TCR nucleotide sequences with IMGT/GENE-DB human TR gene sequences. In a later analysis, CDR3 sequences and most-parsimonious VDJ recombination scenarios were assigned using the TCRdist pipeline. In a later analysis, each TCR beta chain was defined by its CDR3 amino acid sequence together with its V-gene family, and reads lacking a unique V-gene family were excluded. In a later analysis, approximately 640 highly shared, low-generation-probability nucleotide sequences were removed to address suspected cross-contamination and a sequencing artifact. In a later analysis, a clonal expansion index for each public chain was calculated from normalized within-repertoire ranks of inferred template counts. A later analysis computed generation probabilities with a VDJ recombination model fitted to out-of-frame rearrangements, and checked the results against IGoR. In a later analysis, TCR-TCR, TCR-HLA and TCR-CMV co-occurrence was scored with hypergeometric tests, and a repertoire-size bias correction was applied to TCR pairs. False discovery rates were estimated in a later analysis by permuting HLA or CMV assignments 20 times. In a later analysis, co-occurring TCRs were grouped using DBSCAN, and TCRdist sequence similarity was added for clustering within HLA-allele-positive subsets. Co-occurrence clustering excluded repertoires with fewer than 30,000 or more than 120,000 public chains, plus five with anomalous nucleotide sharing. The table was pulled from immuneACCESS by TCRdb, which kept in-frame rearrangements only. Such tables lose some clones; where checked, under half of the loss comes from unresolved V genes, and the rest has no known cause. D and trimming come from the DNA, and the V and J calls and clone size come from that table. This sample lists approximately 190,000 clones; more than 80% were detected once. The top ten hold about 2.6% of the sample.

Material: PBMCs. The sequence was collected from a woman between 45 and 65 years old in good health and CMV-seropositive. The V gene is TRBV7-9 and the J gene is TRBJ1-1; the D gene is unclear. The bases are TGTGCCAGCAGCTTAGACGGGGAAGCTTTCTTT. This encodes CASSLDGEAFF. With all but the CDR3 taken from the reference TRBV7-9 and TRBJ1-1 genes, the full variable domain is: DTGVSQNPRHKITKRGQNVTFRCDPISEHNRLYWYRQTLGQGPEFLTYFQNEAQLEKSRLLSDRFSAERPKGSFSTLEIQRTEQGDSAMYLCASSLDGEAFFGQGTRLTVV.